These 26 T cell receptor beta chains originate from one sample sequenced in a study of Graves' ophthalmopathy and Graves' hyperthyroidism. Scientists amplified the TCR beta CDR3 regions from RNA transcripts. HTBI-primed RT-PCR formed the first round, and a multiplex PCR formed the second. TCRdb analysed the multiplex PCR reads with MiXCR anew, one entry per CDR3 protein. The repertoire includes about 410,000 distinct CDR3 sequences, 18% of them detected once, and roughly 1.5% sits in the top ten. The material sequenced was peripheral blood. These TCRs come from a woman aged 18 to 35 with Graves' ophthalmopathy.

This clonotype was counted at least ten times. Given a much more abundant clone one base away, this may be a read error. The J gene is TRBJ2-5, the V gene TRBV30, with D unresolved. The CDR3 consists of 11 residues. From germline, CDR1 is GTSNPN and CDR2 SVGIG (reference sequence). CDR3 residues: CAWSGKETQSF. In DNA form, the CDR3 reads TGTGCCTGGAGTGGAAAAGAGACCCAGTCCTTC.

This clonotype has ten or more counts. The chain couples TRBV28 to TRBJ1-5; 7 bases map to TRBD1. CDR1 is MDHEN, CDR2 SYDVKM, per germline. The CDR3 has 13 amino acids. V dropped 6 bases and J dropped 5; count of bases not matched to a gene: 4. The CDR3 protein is CASSYRGYQPQHF. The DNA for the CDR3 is TGTGCCAGCAGCTACAGGGGTTATCAGCCCCAGCATTTT. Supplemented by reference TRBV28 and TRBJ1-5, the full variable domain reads DVKVTQSSRYLVKRTGEKVFLECVQDMDHENMFWYRQDPGLGLRLIYFSYDVKMKEKGDIPEGYSVSREKKERFSLILESASTNQTSMYLCASSYRGYQPQHFGDGTRLSIL.

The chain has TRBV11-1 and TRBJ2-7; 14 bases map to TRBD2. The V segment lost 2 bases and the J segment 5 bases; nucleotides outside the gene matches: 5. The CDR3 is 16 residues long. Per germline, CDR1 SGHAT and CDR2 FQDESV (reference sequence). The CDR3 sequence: CASSLKAGLAGDEQYF. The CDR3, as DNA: TGTGCCAGCAGCTTAAAGGCGGGACTAGCGGGAGACGAGCAGTACTTC.

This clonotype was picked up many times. The CDR3 region has the DNA TGTGCCAGCAGCCGCCCCTCGGTGACCGGGGAGCTGTTTTTT. Its translation is CASSRPSVTGELFF. This chain uses TRBV7-2 with TRBJ2-2, with D unclear. Germline CDR1 SGHTA, CDR2 FQGNSA. This CDR3 is 14 amino acids long. Between the trimmed V and J ends, which lost 5 bases and 5 bases, there was a span of 12 bases.

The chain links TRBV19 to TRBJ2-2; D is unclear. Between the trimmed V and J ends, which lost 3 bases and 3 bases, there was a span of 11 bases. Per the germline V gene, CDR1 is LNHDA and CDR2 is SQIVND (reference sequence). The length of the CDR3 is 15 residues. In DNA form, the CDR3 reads TGTGCCAGTAGTATCTCTGGGCTGCACACCGGGGAGCTGTTTTTT. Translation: CASSISGLHTGELFF.

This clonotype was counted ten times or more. The DNA of the CDR3 is TGTGCCAGCAGTTTCAGGGGGACCCGCAATCAGCCCCAGCATTTT. Its translation: CASSFRGTRNQPQHF. This chain uses TRBV27 with TRBJ1-5, with 7 nucleotides matching TRBD1. This CDR3 region has 15 residues. CDR1 and CDR2 (germline): MNHEY, SMNVEV (reference sequence). The V and J ends lost 3 bases and 2 bases, in that order; junction bases with no gene match: 4.

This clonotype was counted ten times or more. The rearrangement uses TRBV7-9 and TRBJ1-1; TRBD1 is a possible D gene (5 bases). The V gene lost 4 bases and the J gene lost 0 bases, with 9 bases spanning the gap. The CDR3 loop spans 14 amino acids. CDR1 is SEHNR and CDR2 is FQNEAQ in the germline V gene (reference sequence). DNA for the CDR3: TGTGCCAGCAGCTCAGGGACGGTGAACACTGAAGCTTTCTTT. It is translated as CASSSGTVNTEAFF.

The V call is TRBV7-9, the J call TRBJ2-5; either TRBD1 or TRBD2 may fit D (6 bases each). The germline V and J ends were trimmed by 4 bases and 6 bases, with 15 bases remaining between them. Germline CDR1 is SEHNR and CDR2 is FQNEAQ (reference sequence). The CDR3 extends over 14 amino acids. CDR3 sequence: CASSWGRGAKTQYF. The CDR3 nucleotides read TGTGCCAGCAGCTGGGGTAGGGGGGCGAAGACCCAGTACTTC.

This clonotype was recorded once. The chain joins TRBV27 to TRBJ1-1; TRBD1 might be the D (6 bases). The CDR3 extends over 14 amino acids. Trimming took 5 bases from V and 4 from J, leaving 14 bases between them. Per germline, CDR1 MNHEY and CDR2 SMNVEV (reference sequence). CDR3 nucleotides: TGTGCCAGCAGTACCACAGGGATGGGCACTGAAGCTTTCTTT. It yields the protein CASSTTGMGTEAFF.

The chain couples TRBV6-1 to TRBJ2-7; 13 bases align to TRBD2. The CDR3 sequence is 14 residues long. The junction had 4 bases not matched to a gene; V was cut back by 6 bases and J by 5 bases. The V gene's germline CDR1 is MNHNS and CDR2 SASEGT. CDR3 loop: CASSGLAGEHEQYF. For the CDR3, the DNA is TGTGCCAGCAGCGGACTAGCGGGAGAACACGAGCAGTACTTC.

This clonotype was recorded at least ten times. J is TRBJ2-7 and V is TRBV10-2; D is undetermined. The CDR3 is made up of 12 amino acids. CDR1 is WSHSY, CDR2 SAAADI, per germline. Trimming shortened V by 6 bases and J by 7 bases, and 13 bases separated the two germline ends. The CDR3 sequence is CASRDPAAEQYF. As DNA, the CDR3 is TGCGCCAGCAGGGACCCCGCCGCAGAGCAGTACTTC.

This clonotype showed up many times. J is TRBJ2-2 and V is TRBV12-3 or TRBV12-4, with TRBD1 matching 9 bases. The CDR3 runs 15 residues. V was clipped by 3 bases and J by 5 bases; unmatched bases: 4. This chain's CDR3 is CASSLLDRGTGELFF. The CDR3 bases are TGTGCCAGCAGTTTGTTGGACAGGGGTACCGGGGAGCTGTTTTTT.

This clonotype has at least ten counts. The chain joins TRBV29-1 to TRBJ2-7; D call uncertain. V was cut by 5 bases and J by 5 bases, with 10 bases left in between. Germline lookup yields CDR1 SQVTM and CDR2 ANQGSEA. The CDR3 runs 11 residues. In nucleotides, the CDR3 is TGCAGCGTTCAATTGGCCCACGAGCAGTACTTC. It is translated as CSVQLAHEQYF.

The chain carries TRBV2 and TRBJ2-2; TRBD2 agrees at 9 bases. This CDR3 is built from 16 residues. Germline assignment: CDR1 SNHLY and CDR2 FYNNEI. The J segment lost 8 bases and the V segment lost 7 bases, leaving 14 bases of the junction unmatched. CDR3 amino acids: CASTPTSGSPKGELFF. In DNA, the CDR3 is TGTGCCAGCACTCCGACTAGCGGCTCCCCAAAGGGGGAGCTGTTTTTT.

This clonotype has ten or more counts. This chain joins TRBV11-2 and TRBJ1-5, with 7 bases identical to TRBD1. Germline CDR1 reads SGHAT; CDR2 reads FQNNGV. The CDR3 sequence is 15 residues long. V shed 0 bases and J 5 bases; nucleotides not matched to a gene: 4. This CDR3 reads CASSLDRGSDQPQHF. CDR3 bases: TGTGCCAGCAGCTTAGACAGGGGGAGCGATCAGCCCCAGCATTTT.

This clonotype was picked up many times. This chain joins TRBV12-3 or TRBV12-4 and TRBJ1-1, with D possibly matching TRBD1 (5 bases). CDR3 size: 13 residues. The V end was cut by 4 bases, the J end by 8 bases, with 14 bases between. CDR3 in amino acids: CASSSRVRGEAFF. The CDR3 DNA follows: TGTGCCAGCAGTTCCCGGGTTAGGGGCGAAGCTTTCTTT.

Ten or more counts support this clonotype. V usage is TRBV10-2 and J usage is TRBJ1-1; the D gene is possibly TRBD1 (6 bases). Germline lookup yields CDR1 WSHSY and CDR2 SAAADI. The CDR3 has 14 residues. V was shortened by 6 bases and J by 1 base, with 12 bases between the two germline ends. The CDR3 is CASSATGSNTEAFF. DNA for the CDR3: TGCGCCAGCAGCGCAACAGGGTCGAACACTGAAGCTTTCTTT.

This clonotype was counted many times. In DNA, the CDR3 is TGCAGTGCTAGAGATGGCGCTTCACCTACCTACGAGCAGTACTTC. Its protein is CSARDGASPTYEQYF. The chain links TRBV20-1 to TRBJ2-7; the D is unclear. The germline gives CDR1 DFQATT, CDR2 SNEGSKA (reference sequence). The CDR3 runs 15 residues. Trimming stripped 0 bases from V and 2 bases from J, with 14 bases between.

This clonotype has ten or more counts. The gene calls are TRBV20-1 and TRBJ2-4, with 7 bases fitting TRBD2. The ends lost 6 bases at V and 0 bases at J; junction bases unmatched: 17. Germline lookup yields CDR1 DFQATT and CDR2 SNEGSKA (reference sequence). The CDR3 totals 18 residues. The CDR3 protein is CSARKPGGRALAKNIQYF. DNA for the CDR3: TGCAGTGCAAGGAAACCCGGTGGGAGGGCCCTAGCCAAAAACATTCAGTACTTC.

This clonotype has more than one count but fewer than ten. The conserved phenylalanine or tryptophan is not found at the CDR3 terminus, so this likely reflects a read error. The CDR3 region is CASSKRDRGTEAFL. For the CDR3, the DNA is TGTGCCAGCAGTAAAAGGGACAGGGGCACTGAAGCTTTCCTT. The gene calls are TRBV6-1 and TRBJ1-1, with 10 bases matching TRBD1. The CDR3 has 14 amino acids. Germline loops: CDR1 MNHNS, CDR2 SASEGT. The trim removed 5 bases at V and 4 bases at J, leaving 4 bases unmatched.

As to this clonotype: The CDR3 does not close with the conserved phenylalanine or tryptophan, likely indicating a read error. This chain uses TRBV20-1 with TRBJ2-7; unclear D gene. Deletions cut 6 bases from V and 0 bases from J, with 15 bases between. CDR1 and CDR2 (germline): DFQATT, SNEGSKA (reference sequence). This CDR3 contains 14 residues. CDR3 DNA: TGCAGTGCCCTGGACGCTGCACTCTCCTACGAGCAGTACCTC. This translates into CSALDAALSYEQYL.

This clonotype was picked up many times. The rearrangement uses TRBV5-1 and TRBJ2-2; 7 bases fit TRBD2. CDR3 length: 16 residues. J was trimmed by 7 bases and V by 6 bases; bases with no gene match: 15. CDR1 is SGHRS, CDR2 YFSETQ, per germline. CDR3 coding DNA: TGCGCCAGCATAGAGGGACCAAGCGGGATGGTCGGGGAGCTGTTTTTT. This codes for CASIEGPSGMVGELFF.

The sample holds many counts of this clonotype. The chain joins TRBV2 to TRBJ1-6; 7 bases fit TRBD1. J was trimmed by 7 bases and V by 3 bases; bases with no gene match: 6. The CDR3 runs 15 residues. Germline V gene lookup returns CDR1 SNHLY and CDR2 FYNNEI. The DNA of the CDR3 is TGTGCCAGCAGTGACCAGGGACAGCTAAATTCACCCCTCCACTTT. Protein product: CASSDQGQLNSPLHF.

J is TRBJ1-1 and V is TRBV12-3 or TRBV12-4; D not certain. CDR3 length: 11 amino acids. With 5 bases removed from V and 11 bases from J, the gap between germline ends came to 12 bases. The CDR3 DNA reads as TGTGCCAGCAGTGGAGGCCTGGACGCTTTCTTT. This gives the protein CASSGGLDAFF.

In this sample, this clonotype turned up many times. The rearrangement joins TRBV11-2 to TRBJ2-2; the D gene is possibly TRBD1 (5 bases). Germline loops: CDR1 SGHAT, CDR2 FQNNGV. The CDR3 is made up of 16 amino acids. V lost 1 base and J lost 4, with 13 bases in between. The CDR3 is CASSLGVGPTTGELFF. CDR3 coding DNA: TGTGCCAGCAGCTTAGGCGTGGGGCCGACCACCGGGGAGCTGTTTTTT.

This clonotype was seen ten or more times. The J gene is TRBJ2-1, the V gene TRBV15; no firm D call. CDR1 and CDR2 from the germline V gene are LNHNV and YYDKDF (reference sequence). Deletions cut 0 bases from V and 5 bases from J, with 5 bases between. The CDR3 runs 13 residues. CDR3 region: CATSRELHNEQFF. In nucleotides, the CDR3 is TGTGCCACCAGCAGAGAACTACACAATGAGCAGTTCTTC.